This note documents a single TCR beta chain sequence. What it binds is not known. CDR3 length: 14 amino acids. CDR1 is LGHNA, CDR2 YSLEER, per germline. Trimming at V came to 3 bases and at J to 4 bases, leaving 1 base not matched to a gene. The data are from a study of cytomegalovirus exposure and HLA in healthy donors. As for the study in general: A subsequent analysis reported that the 120 validation repertoires were produced on the same platform that had also been used for the roughly 670 first-cohort repertoires.

The study, taken as a whole, reports: The tendency of first-cohort TCR clusters to co-occur in the 100 to 150 validation repertoires emerged from a later analysis.

Using immunoSEQ multiplex PCR, the repertoire was profiled, and TCRdb retains in-frame clones only, with some absent. The sample gives approximately 60,000 clones, about 91% of which show up once; around 1.2% is in the top ten. The chain carries TRBV4-3 and TRBJ1-5; 9 bases match TRBD1. The receptor comes from a woman aged 18-29 years in good health and CMV-seronegative. The sequenced sample was PBMCs. The CDR3 DNA follows: TGCGCCAGCAGCCAGGGGACAGGGAATCAGCCCCAGCATTTT. Its protein product is CASSQGTGNQPQHF.